This T cell receptor beta chain was recovered during a study of blood T cell repertoires in COVID-19. On the study more broadly: Whether acute or convalescent, the COVID-19 samples came from the United States, Italy and Spain. From T cells, B-cell-depleted T cells, or PBMCs came the material, which was cDNA or gDNA.

Study processing details: Estimation of nucleated cell counts was performed using reference gene primer amplification. Repertoires were generated with immunoSEQ multiplex PCR, while TCRdb's copy carries only in-frame clones and drops some. The V and J calls and clone size come from that table; D and trimming were worked out from the DNA. The sample has 260,000 or so clones; approximately 86% are singletons. CDR1 is MNHEY and CDR2 is SVGEGT in the germline V gene. The CDR3 is made up of 13 amino acids. The V gene lost 2 bases and the J gene lost 7 bases, with 6 bases spanning the gap. The sample was peripheral blood. The chain recombines TRBV6-2 or TRBV6-3 with TRBJ1-6; weak D call: TRBD1 (5 bases). The receptor's source is a man aged 18 to 30 with active or convalescent COVID-19. CDR3 in DNA: TGTGCCAGCAGTTACAGGGGAAATTCACCCCTCCACTTT. This gives the protein CASSYRGNSPLHF.